This T cell receptor (beta chain) was recorded in a study of T cells in Graves' hyperthyroidism and ophthalmopathy. Overall study: Before treatment of any kind, peripheral blood was taken at initial diagnosis.

Amplified TCR beta CDR3 regions came from RNA transcripts. Primed by the HTBI set, a first-round RT-PCR was run on the TCR CDR3. Each CDR3 protein gets one entry after TCRdb re-called the multiplex PCR reads with MiXCR. The table has a few hundred thousand distinct CDR3 sequences, 14% seen once. Study outcomes and limitations: Blood also held most thyroid clonotypes expanded beyond 0.001. A model of 13 V-J pairs discriminated ophthalmopathy from stable hyperthyroidism.

Trimming pared 3 bases from V and 3 bases from J, leaving 11 bases between. CDR3 length: 15 amino acids. From germline, CDR1 is MGHRA and CDR2 YSYEKL. This clonotype occurred many times. The antigen remains unidentified. The sequence came from a woman in her 30s with Graves' ophthalmopathy. The chain has TRBV4-1 and TRBJ1-4; D uncertain. The source material was blood. The CDR3 nucleotides are TGCGCCAGCAGCCACTCGAGGAGCGCTAATGAAAAACTGTTTTTT. Protein: CASSHSRSANEKLFF.